This T cell receptor beta chain was sequenced during a study of T cell repertoires in cytomegalovirus infection. TCRdb analysed the reads with MiXCR anew, one entry per CDR3 protein. The sample has fewer than 550,000 distinct CDR3 sequences, 16% seen once. Study-wide findings and caveats: Carriers of CMV plus the relevant HLA were identified by cumulative public TCR beta family frequency. The response measured ex vivo was dominated by TCR beta clonotypes (HLA-C-restricted and CMV-specific).

On this clonotype itself: No antigen is known for it.

The TCR comes from a human donor in good health (CMV status not recorded). Some clones in this sample may be carry-over from other donors' samples. Source material: CD8+ T cells from PBMCs.

CDR3: CASKVRGSYNSPLHF. Here the CDR3 DNA reads TGTGCCAGCAAAGTCCGTGGCTCCTATAATTCACCCCTCCACTTT. This chain uses TRBV5-4 with TRBJ1-6; D ambiguous. This CDR3 has 15 amino acids. Trimming cost V 6 bases and J 0 bases, with 10 bases left between them. In germline, CDR1 is SGHNT, CDR2 YYREEE (reference sequence).